Listed below are T cell receptor beta chains from one sample, sequenced in a study of blood T cell repertoires in COVID-19. Measured with immunoSEQ multiplex PCR; TCRdb has only the in-frame clones, and not every one. The sample includes 150,000 to 200,000 clones, around 89% of them seen just once. The sample comprised peripheral blood. The receptors originated from a man aged 45 to 65 with acute or convalescent COVID-19. The CDR3 runs from the conserved cysteine through the conserved F or W. Each record gives: V gene, CDR3 protein.

TRBV29-1 CSVEVGATDYGYTF
TRBV6-2/TRBV6-3 CASSKQGRSYGGELFF
TRBV28 CASRSLKRGSTDTQYF
TRBV15 CATGNAGREETQYF
TRBV30 CACGPGQGFQPQHF
TRBV11-2 CASSLLRVSGANVLTF
TRBV21-1 CASSKGAPSSTDTQYF
TRBV28 CASSTTGYGYTF
TRBV5-6 CASSSWTVSISGANVLTF
TRBV4-1 CASSHNRAPTGELFF
TRBV7-9 CASSLGGLREPSYEQYF
TRBV15 CATAGGPLNTGELFF
TRBV18 CASSPPSGGTDLEKLFF
TRBV29-1 CSVEGGNEKLFF
TRBV28 CASSLLNYGYTF
TRBV12-3/TRBV12-4 CASTVGGNTEAFF
TRBV2 CASSGWEDWGTQYF
TRBV12-3/TRBV12-4 CASKRGANYGYTF
TRBV11-3 CASSPGGAGYNEQFF
TRBV19 CASSISGSGHEQFF
TRBV9 CASSVTRTTSTDTQYF
TRBV6-2/TRBV6-3 CASSLLVEETQYF